These T cell receptor beta chains were read from a single sample in a study of T cell responses to AZD1222 COVID-19 vaccine. TCRdb keeps only in-frame clones here, not all; method: immunoSEQ multiplex PCR. The sample holds under 150,000 clones, approximately 88% seen once. Sequencing used peripheral blood, obtained 28 days after the second AZD1222 dose. These receptors were obtained from an adult who received the AZD1222 COVID-19 vaccine. CDR3s include the opening cysteine and the closing phenylalanine or tryptophan. Each record gives: J gene, clone size, V gene, D gene, CDR3 DNA, CDR3 protein. D genes are given only for firm matches. Size is omitted from some rows. Given values are once, few, many or a class for expanded clones.

j_gene: TRBJ2-5
abundance: -
v_gene: TRBV19
d_gene: TRBD2
CDR3nt: TGTGCCAGTAGTAACGAGGCTAGCGGGGGCCTCCTCCAAGAGACCCAGTACTTC
CDR3aa: CASSNEASGGLLQETQYF

j_gene: TRBJ2-4
abundance: -
v_gene: TRBV18
d_gene: -
CDR3nt: TGTGCCAGCTCAAACAGCGGACTAGCCAAAAACATTCAGTACTTC
CDR3aa: CASSNSGLAKNIQYF

j_gene: TRBJ2-4
abundance: few
v_gene: TRBV29-1
d_gene: TRBD1
CDR3nt: TGCAGCGTCAGGACAGGGGGATTAAACATTCAGTACTTC
CDR3aa: CSVRTGGLNIQYF

j_gene: TRBJ1-1
abundance: -
v_gene: TRBV28
d_gene: -
CDR3nt: TGTGCCAGCAGTGCCCCCGATGGGTGGACCACTGAAGCTTTCTTT
CDR3aa: CASSAPDGWTTEAFF

j_gene: TRBJ2-7
abundance: -
v_gene: TRBV12-3/TRBV12-4
d_gene: -
CDR3nt: TGTGCCAGCAGCCAGGGCTACGAGCAGTACTTC
CDR3aa: CASSQGYEQYF

j_gene: TRBJ2-1
abundance: once
v_gene: TRBV7-2
d_gene: -
CDR3nt: TGTGCCAGCAGCCTTATGAGAGGGACTCAACTGCATGAGCAGTTCTTC
CDR3aa: CASSLMRGTQLHEQFF

j_gene: TRBJ2-1
abundance: -
v_gene: TRBV4-1
d_gene: -
CDR3nt: TGCGCCAGCAGCCAAGAGGGGAGCTCCTACAATGAGCAGTTCTTC
CDR3aa: CASSQEGSSYNEQFF

j_gene: TRBJ1-3
abundance: once
v_gene: TRBV25-1
d_gene: -
CDR3nt: TGTGCCAGCAGTGACTCGGGAAACACCATATATTTT
CDR3aa: CASSDSGNTIYF

j_gene: TRBJ2-7
abundance: -
v_gene: TRBV2
d_gene: TRBD1
CDR3nt: TGTGCCAGCACGGGGGACAGGGTTCTATTGGACGAGCAGTACTTC
CDR3aa: CASTGDRVLLDEQYF

j_gene: TRBJ2-4
abundance: -
v_gene: TRBV7-2
d_gene: -
CDR3nt: TGTGCCAGCAGCGCGGGACTGAGCTGGGACATTCAGTACTTC
CDR3aa: CASSAGLSWDIQYF

j_gene: TRBJ1-4
abundance: -
v_gene: TRBV7-2
d_gene: TRBD1
CDR3nt: TGTGCCAGCAGCCTCCCGGGACAGACACATGCAACTAATGAAAAACTGTTTTTT
CDR3aa: CASSLPGQTHATNEKLFF

j_gene: TRBJ2-1
abundance: -
v_gene: TRBV7-2
d_gene: TRBD2
CDR3nt: TGTGCCAGCAGCTCTACTAGCGGAAGCTCCTACAATGAGCAGTTCTTC
CDR3aa: CASSSTSGSSYNEQFF

j_gene: TRBJ1-2
abundance: once
v_gene: TRBV23-1
d_gene: -
CDR3nt: TGCGCCAGCAGTCTTGCAGGGAACTATGGCTACACCTTC
CDR3aa: CASSLAGNYGYTF

j_gene: TRBJ2-1
abundance: -
v_gene: TRBV3-1/TRBV3-2
d_gene: -
CDR3nt: TGTGCCAGCAGCCAAGATCCGGGGGCGAATGAGCAGTTCTTC
CDR3aa: CASSQDPGANEQFF

j_gene: TRBJ1-6
abundance: -
v_gene: TRBV9
d_gene: -
CDR3nt: TGTGCCAGCAGCGTATCCCAGAGTAGGACGAGCTCCTATAATTCACCCCTCCACTTT
CDR3aa: CASSVSQSRTSSYNSPLHF

j_gene: TRBJ2-2
abundance: -
v_gene: TRBV5-5
d_gene: -
CDR3nt: TGTGCCAGCAGCTCCGGCCCCACCGGGGAGCTGTTTTTT
CDR3aa: CASSSGPTGELFF

j_gene: TRBJ1-2
abundance: -
v_gene: TRBV28
d_gene: TRBD1
CDR3nt: TGTGCCAGCAGCCTAGGACAGGGGCGAGGCTACACCTTC
CDR3aa: CASSLGQGRGYTF

j_gene: TRBJ2-3
abundance: -
v_gene: TRBV18
d_gene: TRBD1
CDR3nt: TGTGCCAGCTCACTCGGGACAGGGTCAGATACGCAGTATTTT
CDR3aa: CASSLGTGSDTQYF

j_gene: TRBJ2-2
abundance: -
v_gene: TRBV11-2
d_gene: -
CDR3nt: TGTGCCAGCAGCTTAGATCCAGGCAGGGGTTCCGGGGAGCTGTTTTTT
CDR3aa: CASSLDPGRGSGELFF

j_gene: TRBJ1-3
abundance: -
v_gene: TRBV6-1
d_gene: -
CDR3nt: TGTGCCAGCAGGGCCGATGGTGGAAACACCATATATTTT
CDR3aa: CASRADGGNTIYF

j_gene: TRBJ2-7
abundance: -
v_gene: TRBV28
d_gene: -
CDR3nt: TGTGCCAGCAGTTTGAAGGCAGGGCTCTCTTACGAGCAGTACTTC
CDR3aa: CASSLKAGLSYEQYF

j_gene: TRBJ2-7
abundance: -
v_gene: TRBV7-2
d_gene: -
CDR3nt: TGTGCCAGCAGCGGGGGGATTGCCTACGAGCAGTACTTC
CDR3aa: CASSGGIAYEQYF

j_gene: TRBJ1-2
abundance: -
v_gene: TRBV10-3
d_gene: TRBD1
CDR3nt: TGTGCCATCAGACACCGGGACAGGGGCTATGGCTACACCTTC
CDR3aa: CAIRHRDRGYGYTF

j_gene: TRBJ2-3
abundance: -
v_gene: TRBV7-2
d_gene: TRBD2
CDR3nt: TGTGCCAGCAGGCCGCCGGGACTAGCTTCAAATACGCAGTATTTT
CDR3aa: CASRPPGLASNTQYF

j_gene: TRBJ1-2
abundance: -
v_gene: TRBV11-1
d_gene: TRBD1
CDR3nt: TGTGCCAGCAGCTTAAGCTTAACCGGGACAGCTTATGGCTACACCTTC
CDR3aa: CASSLSLTGTAYGYTF

j_gene: TRBJ2-3
abundance: -
v_gene: TRBV7-2
d_gene: TRBD2
CDR3nt: TGTGCCAGCAGCGTATCGACTAGCAGCACAGATACGCAGTATTTT
CDR3aa: CASSVSTSSTDTQYF

j_gene: TRBJ1-5
abundance: -
v_gene: TRBV19
d_gene: -
CDR3nt: TGTGCCAGTACCGGAGACCCCAATCAGCCCCAGCATTTT
CDR3aa: CASTGDPNQPQHF

j_gene: TRBJ2-7
abundance: -
v_gene: TRBV6-5
d_gene: TRBD1
CDR3nt: TGTGCCAGCAAATGGACAGGGGGCAACGAGCAGTACTTC
CDR3aa: CASKWTGGNEQYF

j_gene: TRBJ1-6
abundance: -
v_gene: TRBV7-3
d_gene: TRBD1
CDR3nt: TGTGCCAGCAGCGCCGGACAGGGACAATCACCCCTCCACTTT
CDR3aa: CASSAGQGQSPLHF

j_gene: TRBJ2-5
abundance: -
v_gene: TRBV24-1
d_gene: -
CDR3nt: TGTGCCACCAGTGATTTGGCAGGGGAGACCCAGTACTTC
CDR3aa: CATSDLAGETQYF

j_gene: TRBJ1-5
abundance: -
v_gene: TRBV15
d_gene: TRBD1
CDR3nt: TGTGCCACCAGCGAACTACAGGGGACCAATCAGCCCCAGCATTTT
CDR3aa: CATSELQGTNQPQHF

j_gene: TRBJ1-5
abundance: -
v_gene: TRBV18
d_gene: -
CDR3nt: TGTGCCAGCTCACCGGCCGGTACCAGCAATCAGCCCCAGCATTTT
CDR3aa: CASSPAGTSNQPQHF